The 27 T cell receptor beta chains in this list originate from one sample, sequenced in a study of blood T cell repertoires in COVID-19. The protocol was immunoSEQ multiplex PCR, while the TCRdb copy is restricted to in-frame clones and leaves out a portion. The sample contains over 200,000 clones, approximately 90% of which appear only once. Material: PBMCs or T cells enriched from blood (not recorded which). The receptors were gathered from a young man who had recovered from COVID-19.

Turning to this clone: Compared with germline, one end of the junction differs, possibly owing to a read error. The chain uses TRBV13 and TRBJ2-2; TRBD2 agrees at 8 bases. From germline, CDR1 is PRHDT and CDR2 FYEKMQ (reference sequence). The CDR3 is 17 residues long. DNA of the CDR3: TGTGCCAGCAGCCTAGGTTGGCGGGAGGAGCACACCGGGGAGCTGTTTTTT. Encoded protein: CASSLGWREEHTGELFF.

The chain employs TRBV5-4 and TRBJ2-5; 7 bases match TRBD1. V lost 0 bases and J lost 3; bases outside the gene matches: 11. Germline CDR1 and CDR2: SGHNT and YYREEE (reference sequence). CDR3 length: 17 residues. This CDR3 reads CASSLVGGGWAKETQYF. The CDR3 DNA sequence: TGTGCCAGCAGCTTGGTAGGGGGCGGATGGGCTAAAGAGACCCAGTACTTC.

This chain connects TRBV13 to TRBJ2-5; 13 nucleotides agree with TRBD2. CDR3 length: 16 amino acids. Germline V CDR1 and CDR2: PRHDT, FYEKMQ (reference sequence). The junction had 3 bases not matched to a gene; V was cut back by 0 bases and J by 5 bases. CDR3 coding DNA: TGTGCCAGCAGCTTAGGAACGGGACTAGCGGGGGAGACCCAGTACTTC. Translation: CASSLGTGLAGETQYF. The full variable domain, completed using reference TRBV13 and TRBJ2-5, is AAGVIQSPRHLIKEKRETATLKCYPIPRHDTVYWYQQGPGQDPQFLISFYEKMQSDKGSIPDRFSAQQFSDYHSELNMSSLELGDSALYFCASSLGTGLAGETQYFGPGTRLLVL.

The J gene is TRBJ1-3, the V gene TRBV6-5; D gene ambiguous. The germline V and J ends were trimmed by 8 bases and 4 bases, with 9 bases remaining between them. The CDR3 extends over 12 amino acids. Germline loops: CDR1 MNHEY, CDR2 SVGAGI. Written as DNA, the CDR3 is TGTGCCAGCGGCCCGGGGGGAAACACCATATATTTT. It is translated as CASGPGGNTIYF.

This chain joins TRBV4-1 and TRBJ1-3; 8 positions agree with TRBD1. The CDR3 is 15 residues long. With V trimmed by 3 bases and J by 2 bases, 3 bases remained unmatched. CDR1 and CDR2 (germline): MGHRA, YSYEKL. The CDR3 protein is CASSHARGPGNTIYF. The CDR3 coding sequence is TGCGCCAGCAGCCATGCCAGGGGGCCTGGAAACACCATATATTTT.

There are a few counts of this clone. V usage is TRBV6-1 and J usage is TRBJ2-1, with D tentatively TRBD2 (7 bases). Germline-derived CDR1 and CDR2 are MNHNS and SASEGT. Trimming shortened V by 0 bases and J by 6 bases, and 9 bases separated the two germline ends. The CDR3 is 14 amino acids. The CDR3 nucleotides are TGTGCCAGCAGTGAAGCGGGGGGGCTCAATGAGCAGTTCTTC. As protein: CASSEAGGLNEQFF.

The chain couples TRBV19 to TRBJ2-7; 9 bases map to TRBD1. The trim removed 9 bases at V and 0 bases at J, leaving 6 bases unmatched. Germline-derived CDR1 and CDR2 are LNHDA and SQIVND (reference sequence). The CDR3 totals 14 residues. CDR3 residues: CASGTGSSSYEQYF. CDR3 sequence (DNA): TGTGCCAGCGGGACAGGGTCCAGCTCCTACGAGCAGTACTTC.

This chain uses TRBV7-2 with TRBJ1-2; the D gene is possibly TRBD1 (6 bases). The CDR3 runs to 15 residues. In germline, CDR1 is SGHTA, CDR2 FQGNSA. V lost 4 bases to trimming and J lost 2 bases, with 14 bases between them. The CDR3, as DNA: TGTGCCAGCAGCTCAGGAGCAGGGGTAAACTATGGCTACACCTTC. Protein: CASSSGAGVNYGYTF.

The rearrangement uses TRBV30 and TRBJ1-5, with D maybe TRBD1 (5 bases). The CDR3 spans 15 residues. Trimming removed 0 bases at V and 3 bases at J, with 12 bases between. Germline CDR1 reads GTSNPN; CDR2 reads SVGIG (reference sequence). The CDR3: CAWSVPRQNNQPQHF. The CDR3, as DNA: TGTGCCTGGAGTGTACCCCGACAGAACAATCAGCCCCAGCATTTT.

The rearrangement links TRBV3-1 (or the pseudogene TRBV3-2) to TRBJ2-7; TRBD2 is a possible D gene (6 bases). The CDR3 consists of 12 residues. From germline, CDR1 is LGHDT and CDR2 YNNKEL (reference sequence). The V end was cut by 5 bases, the J end by 3 bases, with 8 bases between. The CDR3 nucleotides read TGTGCCAGCAGCTTGGGGGGCTACGAGCAGTACTTC. Its translation is CASSLGGYEQYF.

The chain joins TRBV5-6 to TRBJ2-7; 8 nucleotides line up with TRBD2. The CDR3 runs 16 residues. CDR1 SGHDT and CDR2 YYEEEE come from the germline V gene. J lost 0 bases, V lost 4 bases, and 9 bases had no gene match. DNA of the CDR3: TGTGCCAGCAGCCGGGGGGGTGGATCACCCTCCTACGAGCAGTACTTC. This codes for CASSRGGGSPSYEQYF.

J is TRBJ2-1 and V is TRBV28; 10 nucleotides match TRBD1. V shed 3 bases, J shed 7 bases, and the junction held 3 bases outside the gene matches. The germline gives CDR1 MDHEN, CDR2 SYDVKM. The CDR3 has 14 residues. The CDR3: CASSFGTGENEQFF. DNA for the CDR3: TGTGCCAGCAGTTTTGGGACAGGGGAAAATGAGCAGTTCTTC.

The chain employs TRBV5-8 and TRBJ2-5; 7 bases map to TRBD1. With 4 bases clipped from V and 2 bases from J, the junction kept 14 bases outside the gene matches. The CDR3 sequence is 17 residues long. Germline loops: CDR1 SGHTS, CDR2 YDEGEE. CDR3 nucleotide sequence: TGTGCCAGCAGCCGCATTCTCCAACTACAGGGGCAAGAGACCCAGTACTTC. It yields the protein CASSRILQLQGQETQYF. Combining the CDR3 with reference TRBV5-8 and TRBJ2-5 gives the whole variable domain EAGVTQSPTHLIKTRGQQATLRCSPISGHTSVYWYQQALGLGLQFLLWYDEGEERNRGNFPPRFSGRQFPNYSSELNVNALELEDSALYLCASSRILQLQGQETQYFGPGTRLLVL.

The V gene is TRBV14, the J gene TRBJ2-2; D gene uncertain. Per germline, CDR1 SGHDN and CDR2 FVKESK. The CDR3 contains 13 residues. Trimming pared 2 bases from V and 1 base from J, leaving 2 bases between. Here the CDR3 reads CASSQQNTGELFF. CDR3 sequence (DNA): TGTGCCAGCAGCCAACAGAACACCGGGGAGCTGTTTTTT.

The count of this clone is one. The V and J genes are TRBV5-1 and TRBJ2-7; TRBD1 might be the D (5 bases). V lost 4 bases, J lost 3 bases, and 11 bases lay in between. The CDR3 spans 13 residues. Germline V gives CDR1 SGHRS, CDR2 YFSETQ. The CDR3, as DNA: TGCGCCAGCAGCCCGGACACGAACTACGAGCAGTACTTC. It codes for CASSPDTNYEQYF.

The chain uses TRBV12-3 or TRBV12-4 and TRBJ2-2; D unclear. V was clipped by 1 base and J by 13 bases, with 10 bases between them. The CDR3 runs 12 residues. CDR3 DNA: TGTGCCAGCAGTTTAGAAGTTTCAGGGCTGTTTTTT. Translation: CASSLEVSGLFF.

The CDR3 reads CASTIQTGFGNTIYF. The DNA of the CDR3 is TGTGCCAGCACCATTCAGACAGGTTTTGGAAACACCATATATTTT. The V gene is TRBV7-9, the J gene TRBJ1-3; weak D call: TRBD1 (6 bases). V was clipped by 7 bases and J by 3 bases, with 16 bases between them. In germline, CDR1 is SEHNR, CDR2 FQNEAQ (reference sequence). The CDR3 totals 15 residues.

The chain has TRBV28 and TRBJ1-5; possibly TRBD1 for D (6 bases). Trimming shortened V by 8 bases and J by 4 bases, and 18 bases separated the two germline ends. This CDR3 contains 15 residues. Germline V lookup: CDR1 MDHEN, CDR2 SYDVKM. The CDR3: CASWESRGRNQPQHF. CDR3 nucleotide sequence: TGTGCCAGCTGGGAAAGCAGGGGCCGTAATCAGCCCCAGCATTTT.

The chain carries TRBV30 and TRBJ1-2, with 11 bases lining up with TRBD1. Germline lookup yields CDR1 GTSNPN and CDR2 SVGIG (reference sequence). This CDR3 contains 18 residues. Trimming removed 2 bases from V and 1 base from J; junction bases left unmatched: 12. The CDR3 bases are TGTGCCTGGAGTTCCACCAGGACAGGGGGCGCATTTAACTATGGCTACACCTTC. This encodes CAWSSTRTGGAFNYGYTF.

This rearrangement joins TRBV5-4 to TRBJ2-3, with D perhaps matching TRBD2 (6 bases). The CDR3 runs 18 residues. CDR1 and CDR2 from the germline V gene are SGHNT and YYREEE (reference sequence). V dropped 0 bases and J dropped 2 bases, with 19 bases sitting between them. The DNA for the CDR3 is TGTGCCAGCAGCTTGGAGCGGCTAGCGAGTTTTCCCACAGATACGCAGTATTTT. It is translated as CASSLERLASFPTDTQYF.

This chain connects TRBV19 to TRBJ2-6; possibly TRBD1 for D (6 bases). The CDR3 runs 19 residues. The germline V gene encodes CDR1 LNHDA and CDR2 SQIVND (reference sequence). Trimming took 0 bases from V and 0 from J, leaving 15 bases between them. Here the CDR3 DNA reads TGTGCCAGTAGTATAGATCTCTGGACAGCCAACTCTGGGGCCAACGTCCTGACTTTC. Translating it yields CASSIDLWTANSGANVLTF.

The chain uses TRBV18 and TRBJ2-1; 15 bases are shared with TRBD2. The junction had 6 bases not matched to a gene; V was cut back by 1 base and J by 5 bases. Germline V gene sequence: CDR1 KGHSH, CDR2 LQKENI. CDR3 length equals 18 residues. CDR3 bases: TGTGCCAGCTCACCACTTGGACTAGCGGGGGGGCGTAACAATGAGCAGTTCTTC. Protein product: CASSPLGLAGGRNNEQFF. The whole variable domain, filled in from reference TRBV18 and TRBJ2-1, reads NAGVMQNPRHLVRRRGQEARLRCSPMKGHSHVYWYRQLPEEGLKFMVYLQKENIIDESGMPKERFSAEFPKEGPSILRIQQVVRGDSAAYFCASSPLGLAGGRNNEQFFGPGTRLTVL.

This clone was seen once. The V call is TRBV6-5, the J call TRBJ1-3, with D possibly matching TRBD1 (6 bases). Germline V gene sequence: CDR1 MNHEY, CDR2 SVGAGI. The CDR3 spans 15 residues. The V gene lost 2 bases and the J gene lost 2 bases, with 10 bases spanning the gap. The CDR3: CASSYRGGTGNTIYF. CDR3 DNA: TGTGCCAGCAGTTACCGTGGGGGCACTGGAAACACCATATATTTT.

This clone was found a few times. The chain employs TRBV4-3 and TRBJ1-6; D unclear. The V gene's germline CDR1 is LGHNA and CDR2 YSLEER. V was shortened by 0 bases and J by 3 bases, with 18 bases between the two germline ends. The CDR3 has 19 residues. The CDR3 loop reads CASSQDHSGMGFYNSPLHF. The DNA of the CDR3 is TGCGCCAGCAGCCAAGATCATTCGGGGATGGGTTTCTATAATTCACCCCTCCACTTT.

The chain uses TRBV6-1 and TRBJ2-7; D unclear. Germline assignment: CDR1 MNHNS and CDR2 SASEGT. V gave up 3 bases and J gave up 2 bases, with 8 bases separating them. The CDR3 runs to 13 residues. The CDR3 here is CASSDRLTYEQYF. Here the CDR3 DNA reads TGTGCCAGCAGTGACAGGTTGACCTACGAGCAGTACTTC.

This clone was detected only once. V and J are TRBV6-6 and TRBJ1-1, with 7 bases aligning to TRBD1. V lost 5 bases to trimming and J lost 0 bases; unmatched junction nucleotides: 6. Per germline, CDR1 MNHNY and CDR2 SVGAGI (reference sequence). This CDR3 is 15 amino acids long. For the CDR3, the DNA is TGTGCCAGCAGTATGACAGGGACCATGAACACTGAAGCTTTCTTT. Translated: CASSMTGTMNTEAFF.

The chain recombines TRBV15 with TRBJ1-2; D is perhaps TRBD1 (6 bases). The CDR3 runs 14 residues. The V end was cut by 4 bases, the J end by 1 base, with 10 bases between. CDR1 LNHNV and CDR2 YYDKDF come from the germline V gene (reference sequence). The CDR3 region has the DNA TGTGCCACCAGCATAAAGGACAGTAACTATGGCTACACCTTC. Its translation is CATSIKDSNYGYTF. Supplemented by reference TRBV15 and TRBJ1-2, the full variable domain reads DAMVIQNPRYQVTQFGKPVTLSCSQTLNHNVMYWYQQKSSQAPKLLFHYYDKDFNNEADTPDNFQSRRPNTSFCFLDIRSPGLGDTAMYLCATSIKDSNYGYTFGSGTRLTVV.